Described below is a single T cell receptor (beta chain) sequence and its context. Assay used: immunoSEQ multiplex PCR; TCRdb lists only in-frame clones, some missing. The data contain 120,000 or so clones, less than 95% of them singletons. These data belong to a study of control samples from healthy donors and cancer patients. The CDR3 covers 11 residues. Germline CDR1 is SGHAT and CDR2 is FQNNGV. V was trimmed by 6 bases and J by 3 bases, leaving 4 bases between them. The chain joins TRBV11-2 to TRBJ2-3; no clear D. The sequenced sample was blood. The sequence derives from a man between 18 and 35 years old in good health. The CDR3 sequence is CASRFTDTQYF. The CDR3 DNA reads as TGTGCCAGCAGGTTTACAGATACGCAGTATTTT.